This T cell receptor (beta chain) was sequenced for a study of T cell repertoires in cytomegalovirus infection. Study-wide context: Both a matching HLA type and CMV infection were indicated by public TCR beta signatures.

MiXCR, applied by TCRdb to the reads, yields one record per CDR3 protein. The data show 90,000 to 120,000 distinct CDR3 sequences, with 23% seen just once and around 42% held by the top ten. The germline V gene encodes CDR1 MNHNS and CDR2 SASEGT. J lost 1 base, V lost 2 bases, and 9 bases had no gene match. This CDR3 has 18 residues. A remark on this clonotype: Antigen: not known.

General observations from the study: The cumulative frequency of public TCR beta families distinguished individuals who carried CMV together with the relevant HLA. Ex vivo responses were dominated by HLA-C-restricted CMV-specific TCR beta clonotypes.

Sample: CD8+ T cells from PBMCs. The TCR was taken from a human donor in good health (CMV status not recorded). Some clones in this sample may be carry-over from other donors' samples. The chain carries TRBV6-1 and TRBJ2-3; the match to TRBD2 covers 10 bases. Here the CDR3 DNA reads TGTGCCAGCAGTGAATCGTTGGTTCTAGCGGGGGGCACAGATACGCAGTATTTT. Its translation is CASSESLVLAGGTDTQYF.